The clone carrying this T cell receptor (beta chain) was seen more than once but under ten times. What it recognizes is unknown. This sample was included in a study of cytotoxic CD8 clonotypes in ibrutinib-treated CLL. Study observations and caveats: Progressing patients had sampling times that differed from those of sustained-remission patients. Clonality, elevated at ibrutinib response, dropped back toward baseline at progression.

The CDR3 runs to 14 residues. From germline, CDR1 is MNHEY and CDR2 SMNVEV (reference sequence). V was pared by 4 bases and J by 6 bases, with 7 bases of the junction left unmatched. Clones were sequenced by immunoSEQ multiplex PCR, and TCRdb holds only the in-frame ones, with some missing. The sample lists around 140,000 clones, around 82% occurring once. The sequencing used PBMCs, collected after 36 months of ibrutinib treatment. This sequence originates from a human donor with chronic lymphocytic leukemia. The chain uses TRBV27 and TRBJ1-1, with 8 positions matching TRBD1. CDR3 nucleotide sequence: TGTGCCAGCAGTTGGCTACAGGGGGGAGCTGAAGCTTTCTTT. It translates to CASSWLQGGAEAFF.